These 21 T cell receptor beta chains were sequenced from one sample in a study of a mutant IDH1 vaccine in newly diagnosed glioma (dated by TCRdb to about 2021). The library was built by means of the immunoSEQ multiplex PCR assay. TCRdb provides this immuneACCESS table in a form limited to in-frame rearrangements. Some clones are lacking; in checked studies, under half of them reflect an unresolved V gene, and why the rest are absent is not known. This sample holds some 51,000 clones; over 75% were observed only once. The ten biggest clones cover about 5.2% of the sample. According to the study, the label for this sample's time point signals: week 5, during vaccination. Each vaccine dose, consisting of 300 ug of a 20-mer mutant IDH1 peptide in Montanide, was administered subcutaneously with topical imiquimod. These TCRs' antigens remain unknown. The specimen was PBMCs, collected from a glioma patient whose treatment included an IDH1 peptide vaccine. These receptors originate from a man aged 50-60 years with glioma.

The count of this clone is one. The genes are TRBV19 and TRBJ1-1, with no clear D. The CDR3 consists of 13 residues. V was trimmed by 5 bases and J by 7 bases, leaving 14 bases between them. Germline V gives CDR1 LNHDA, CDR2 SQIVND (reference sequence). In DNA, the CDR3 is TGTGCCAGTAGTCCAGGAGTGTTTCTTGAAGCTTTCTTT. It codes for CASSPGVFLEAFF.

This clone has a handful of counts. The chain recombines TRBV19 with TRBJ1-5; maybe TRBD1 (5 bases). CDR1 and CDR2 from the germline V gene are LNHDA and SQIVND (reference sequence). The V gene lost 8 bases and the J gene lost 0 bases, with 8 bases spanning the gap. This CDR3 is built from 13 residues. The CDR3 loop reads CASGDYSNQPQHF. The DNA for the CDR3 is TGTGCCAGTGGGGACTATAGCAATCAGCCCCAGCATTTT.

The chain joins TRBV10-3 to TRBJ1-3, with TRBD1 identical over 7 bases. The CDR3 runs 15 residues. The ends lost 7 bases at V and 0 bases at J; junction bases unmatched: 6. CDR1 ENHRY and CDR2 SYGVKD come from the germline V gene. CDR3 nucleotide sequence: TGTGCCATCATGGAGGGGGCGAGCTCTGGAAACACCATATATTTT. Protein sequence: CAIMEGASSGNTIYF.

The CDR3 DNA follows: TGTGCCACCAGCAGGGGGACAGGGGGCGGCGAGCAGTACTTC. Residues: CATSRGTGGGEQYF. The rearrangement joins TRBV15 to TRBJ2-5; 12 bases are shared with TRBD1. The end of the DNA fits TRBJ2-7 better, so the J call may be wrong. The CDR3 runs to 14 residues. The germline V gene encodes CDR1 LNHNV and CDR2 YYDKDF (reference sequence).

This sequence joins TRBV6-1 and TRBJ1-5, with a tentative D call TRBD1 (5 bases). Trimming removed 3 bases from V and 3 bases from J, with 12 bases in between. CDR1 and CDR2 (germline): MNHNS, SASEGT. The CDR3 is 15 residues long. CDR3 sequence (DNA): TGTGCCAGCAGTGACGGGCAGGGTCCCAATCAGCCCCAGCATTTT. Translation gives CASSDGQGPNQPQHF.

V and J are TRBV2 and TRBJ2-5; D gene unclear. V gave up 7 bases and J gave up 5 bases, with 17 bases separating them. This CDR3 is 14 amino acids long. Per the germline V gene, CDR1 is SNHLY and CDR2 is FYNNEI. The CDR3 bases are TGTGCCAGCAAGAGTAACTACCTTCGGGAGACCCAGTACTTC. Encoded protein: CASKSNYLRETQYF.

The chain combines TRBV19 with TRBJ1-2; 8 bases align to TRBD1. The germline gives CDR1 LNHDA, CDR2 SQIVND (reference sequence). The ends lost 9 bases at V and 5 bases at J; junction bases unmatched: 14. This CDR3 spans 15 amino acids. CDR3 protein: CASVAGGTGAYGYTF. CDR3 nucleotide sequence: TGTGCCAGCGTCGCGGGGGGGACAGGTGCTTATGGCTACACCTTC.

The genes are TRBV5-1 and TRBJ2-7; D unresolved. CDR3 length: 13 residues. CDR1 is SGHRS and CDR2 is YFSETQ in the germline V gene. Trimming left V 4 bases short and J 2 bases short, with 10 bases between. CDR3 coding DNA: TGCGCCAGCAGCCCCGACACAGCCTACGAGCAGTACTTC. Amino acids: CASSPDTAYEQYF.

This clone was counted between two and nine times. The chain links TRBV18 to TRBJ1-2; D unclear. Trimming took off 1 base at V and 5 bases at J, with 20 bases between the two ends. CDR1 and CDR2 from the germline V gene are KGHSH and LQKENI. This CDR3 spans 17 amino acids. The CDR3 loop reads CASSPQGSRIRGYGYTF. The CDR3 bases are TGTGCCAGCTCACCACAGGGCAGCAGGATTCGTGGGTATGGCTACACCTTC.

The rearrangement uses TRBV6-1 and TRBJ2-1, with D perhaps being TRBD1 or TRBD2 (5 bases each). Trimming pared 2 bases from V and 8 bases from J, leaving 7 bases between. Germline V gene sequence: CDR1 MNHNS, CDR2 SASEGT. The CDR3 consists of 12 residues. The CDR3 region is CASSERGYEQFF. CDR3 DNA sequence: TGTGCCAGCAGTGAACGGGGCTATGAGCAGTTCTTC.

The chain carries TRBV6-1 and TRBJ1-2; D ambiguous. Trimming left V 6 bases short and J 4 bases short, with 9 bases between. Germline-derived CDR1 and CDR2 are MNHNS and SASEGT. This CDR3 region has 12 residues. The CDR3, as DNA: TGTGCCAGCAGGGATACTCTCTATGGCTACACCTTC. Protein sequence: CASRDTLYGYTF.

The chain is built from TRBV15 and TRBJ1-2; D perhaps matches TRBD1 (5 bases). The germline gives CDR1 LNHNV, CDR2 YYDKDF (reference sequence). CDR3 size: 16 residues. Trimming removed 0 bases at V and 4 bases at J, with 15 bases between. CDR3 region: CATSRETTGLLYGYTF. CDR3 coding DNA: TGTGCCACCAGCAGAGAAACCACAGGACTACTCTATGGCTACACCTTC.

This rearrangement joins TRBV7-8 to TRBJ1-1, with D tentatively TRBD1 (6 bases). Per the germline V gene, CDR1 is SGHVS and CDR2 is FQNEAQ. Trimming stripped 4 bases from V and 4 bases from J, with 10 bases between. This CDR3 is built from 13 residues. The CDR3 DNA sequence: TGTGCCAGCAGCTCACCACAGGGCACTGAAGCTTTCTTT. This translates into CASSSPQGTEAFF.

This clone appeared a few times. This chain links TRBV7-9 with TRBJ1-4; 9 bases match TRBD1. Germline CDR1 reads SEHNR; CDR2 reads FQNEAQ (reference sequence). The CDR3 loop spans 15 amino acids. V gave up 5 bases and J gave up 7 bases; unmatched junction bases: 8. The CDR3 is CASSPRDRAGEKLFF. Here the CDR3 DNA reads TGTGCCAGCAGCCCCCGGGACAGGGCAGGTGAAAAACTGTTTTTT.

The genes are TRBV28 and TRBJ2-1; TRBD1 might be the D (5 bases). This CDR3 region has 16 residues. Germline loops: CDR1 MDHEN, CDR2 SYDVKM. Trimming cost V 3 bases and J 3 bases, with 15 bases left between them. CDR3 in amino acids: CASSFLRGIDYNEQFF. The CDR3 nucleotides are TGTGCCAGCAGTTTCCTAAGGGGCATCGACTACAATGAGCAGTTCTTC. Complete variable domain (other parts from reference TRBV28 and TRBJ2-1): DVKVTQSSRYLVKRTGEKVFLECVQDMDHENMFWYRQDPGLGLRLIYFSYDVKMKEKGDIPEGYSVSREKKERFSLILESASTNQTSMYLCASSFLRGIDYNEQFFGPGTRLTVL.

The table lists this clone with a few counts. The CDR3 loop is CASSPPQGAPSTDTQYF. The DNA for the CDR3 is TGTGCCAGCTCACCCCCTCAGGGCGCCCCGAGCACAGATACGCAGTATTTT. The V and J genes are TRBV18 and TRBJ2-3; maybe TRBD1 (5 bases). The CDR3 totals 17 residues. The V gene's germline CDR1 is KGHSH and CDR2 LQKENI. V was clipped by 3 bases and J by 0 bases, with 16 bases between them.

The table lists this clone with a count of one. J is TRBJ1-3 and V is TRBV18; 9 bases fit TRBD1. Per germline, CDR1 KGHSH and CDR2 LQKENI. This CDR3 region has 18 residues. J gave up 0 bases and V 0 bases, and 6 bases lay outside the gene matches. The CDR3 protein is CASSPPSGTGHSGNTIYF. In nucleotides, the CDR3 is TGTGCCAGCTCACCACCCTCCGGGACAGGGCACTCTGGAAACACCATATATTTT.

The chain carries TRBV7-9 and TRBJ2-7; TRBD1 matches 11 bases. The germline V gene encodes CDR1 SEHNR and CDR2 FQNEAQ (reference sequence). V lost 5 bases, J lost 5 bases, and 5 bases stayed unmatched. CDR3 length: 14 residues. For the CDR3, the DNA is TGTGCCAGCAGCCCGGGACAGGGGGTGGACGAGCAGTACTTC. It encodes CASSPGQGVDEQYF.

This clone was seen a few times. The chain recombines TRBV7-3 with TRBJ2-1; no firm D call. Germline assignment: CDR1 SGHTA and CDR2 FQGTGA. V lost 3 bases and J 2 bases, leaving 5 bases between the germline ends. The CDR3 sequence is 13 residues long. The DNA for the CDR3 is TGTGCCAGCAGCTTGTACACCTACAATGAGCAGTTCTTC. Translating gives CASSLYTYNEQFF.

The chain couples TRBV9 to TRBJ2-2; TRBD1 matches 8 bases. Trimming cost V 1 base and J 4 bases; bases outside gene matches: 3. The CDR3 runs to 15 residues. Germline CDR1 and CDR2: SGDLS and YYNGEE. CDR3 residues: CASSVRQGTTGELFF. Here the CDR3 DNA reads TGTGCCAGCAGCGTACGACAGGGGACCACCGGGGAGCTGTTTTTT.

This chain uses TRBV10-3 with TRBJ1-2; unclear D gene. V was shortened by 5 bases and J by 2 bases, with 9 bases between the two germline ends. There are 13 residues in the CDR3. The germline gives CDR1 ENHRY, CDR2 SYGVKD. The CDR3 coding sequence is TGTGCCATCAGTCCCAGGACGAACTATGGCTACACCTTC. Residues: CAISPRTNYGYTF.